Described below is a single T cell receptor beta chain sequence and its context. This entry comes from a study of blood T cells in healthy people across ages. Germline CDR1 and CDR2: DFQATT and SNEGSKA (reference sequence). The V and J ends lost 7 bases and 3 bases, in that order; junction bases with no gene match: 11. This CDR3 has 15 amino acids. Sample-barcoded 5' priming and a J-beta primer mix drove a second PCR of roughly 6 to 12 cycles. Sequencing of every sample gave 2.5 million or more CDR3-containing paired-end reads. MiXCR, run by TCRdb on the 5' RACE reads, gives a single entry per CDR3 protein. The table has hundreds of thousands of distinct CDR3 sequences, about 53% seen once; the top ten hold roughly 34%. Those donating, healthy Caucasian individuals from Russia, were aged roughly 6 to 100.

Sequenced sample: blood. The chain employs TRBV20-1 and TRBJ1-2; 10 bases fit TRBD1. This sequence was found in a man in his sixties in good health. The chain's CDR3 is CSGGTRTGGDYGYTF. In nucleotides, the CDR3 is TGCAGTGGCGGGACCCGGACAGGGGGGGACTATGGCTACACCTTC.